The 27 T cell receptor beta chains presented below share a single source sample, sequenced in a study of T-cell reconstitution after alpha-beta-depleted transplantation in children. As it was prepared, the TCRbeta library received unique molecular identifiers. MiXCR was run by TCRdb on the PCR reads, yielding one entry per CDR3 protein. The table has about 27,000 distinct CDR3 sequences, 18% seen once. The specimen was PBMCs, mostly from graft donor cells, collected 60 days after TCRalphabeta/CD19-depleted stem cell transplant. The receptor set was obtained from a male patient aged 2 to 9 who had a stem cell transplant for acute lymphoblastic leukemia, so the T cells may come from the graft donor.

Concerning this clonotype itself: The missing conserved phenylalanine or tryptophan at the end of this CDR3 makes a read error likely. The chain links TRBV24-1 to TRBJ2-2; D perhaps matches TRBD1 (5 bases). Trimming took 10 bases from V and 6 from J, leaving 5 bases between them. Germline CDR1 reads KGHDR; CDR2 reads SFDVKD. The CDR3 covers 10 residues. CDR3 sequence (DNA): TGTGCCACAGGGGCCGGGGAGCTGTTTTCT. Protein: CATGAGELFS.

This clonotype has more than one count but fewer than ten. This rearrangement joins TRBV24-1 to TRBJ1-1; D uncertain. In germline, CDR1 is KGHDR, CDR2 SFDVKD. The CDR3 length is 16 residues. Trimming cost V 9 bases and J 2 bases, with 21 bases left between them. CDR3 sequence (DNA): TGTGCCACCCAAGGGCTCAGCAACTTTTTTAACACTGAAGCTTTCTTT. Translated: CATQGLSNFFNTEAFF.

The V and J genes are TRBV3-1 and TRBJ2-4; D possibly corresponds to TRBD1 (5 bases). The CDR3 extends over 15 amino acids. V was trimmed by 1 base and J by 0 bases, leaving 7 bases between them. Germline CDR1 is LGHDT and CDR2 is YNNKEL (reference sequence). CDR3 loop: CASSQAGLAKNIQYF. DNA of the CDR3: TGTGCCAGCAGCCAAGCAGGGCTAGCCAAAAACATTCAGTACTTC.

As to this clonotype: Possible read error: a much larger clone is one base away. CDR3 sequence: CSVSTVVEQPQHF. The CDR3 bases are TGCAGCGTGTCCACAGTGGTGGAGCAGCCCCAGCATTTT. V gene TRBV29-1 combines with J gene TRBJ1-5, with D unresolved. The germline CDR1 and CDR2 sequences are SQVTM and ANQGSEA. The CDR3 is 13 amino acids. V was trimmed by 6 bases and J by 7 bases, leaving 16 bases between them.

This clonotype was found a few times. The V and J genes are TRBV18 and TRBJ2-5, with TRBD2 identical over 7 bases. Germline values: CDR1 KGHSH, CDR2 LQKENI. The junction had 7 bases not matched to a gene; V was cut back by 1 base and J by 5 bases. The CDR3 is 15 amino acids. CDR3 amino acids: CASSPRAGVRETQYF. DNA for the CDR3: TGTGCCAGCTCACCACGGGCGGGGGTGCGGGAGACCCAGTACTTC.

V gene TRBV20-1 combines with J gene TRBJ2-4; D gene unclear. The CDR3 has 14 amino acids. V was pared by 3 bases and J by 1 base, with 10 bases between. CDR1 and CDR2 from the germline V gene are DFQATT and SNEGSKA (reference sequence). DNA for the CDR3: TGCAGTGCTAGCCAAGACTCCGCCAAAAACATTCAGTACTTC. This encodes CSASQDSAKNIQYF.

This clonotype came up a few times. V and J are TRBV5-4 and TRBJ1-2; D possibly corresponds to TRBD1 (6 bases). The germline gives CDR1 SGHNT, CDR2 YYREEE (reference sequence). The CDR3 runs 15 residues. V lost 0 bases, J lost 0 bases, and 9 bases lay in between. CDR3 DNA sequence: TGTGCCAGCAGCTTGGATTGGGGGCCTAACTATGGCTACACCTTC. As protein: CASSLDWGPNYGYTF.

The genes are TRBV20-1 and TRBJ2-3; TRBD2 aligns across 15 bases. Per the germline V gene, CDR1 is DFQATT and CDR2 is SNEGSKA (reference sequence). With 6 bases clipped from V and 4 bases from J, the junction kept 5 bases outside the gene matches. The CDR3 is made up of 15 amino acids. Written as DNA, the CDR3 is TGCAGTGCCCCGGGACTAGCGGGGGGATCAGATACGCAGTATTTT. Protein product: CSAPGLAGGSDTQYF.

The V gene is TRBV11-1, the J gene TRBJ2-6; TRBD2 is a possible D gene (6 bases). CDR1 and CDR2 (germline): SGHAT, FQDESV (reference sequence). This CDR3 has 18 residues. V lost 4 bases and J 2 bases, leaving 18 bases between the germline ends. This CDR3 reads CASSSKGGGVAGANVLTF. DNA for the CDR3: TGTGCCAGCAGCTCAAAAGGAGGAGGGGTAGCTGGGGCCAACGTCCTGACTTTC. Looking up the rest from reference TRBV11-1 and TRBJ2-6 gives the full variable domain: EAEVAQSPRYKITEKSQAVAFWCDPISGHATLYWYRQILGQGPELLVQFQDESVVDDSQLPKDRFSAERLKGVDSTLKIQPAELGDSAMYLCASSSKGGGVAGANVLTFGAGSRLTVL.

This clonotype came up a few times. The chain has TRBV30 and TRBJ2-7; 10 nucleotides agree with TRBD2. This CDR3 has 16 amino acids. V lost 4 bases to trimming and J lost 3 bases; unmatched junction nucleotides: 12. Germline CDR1 and CDR2: GTSNPN and SVGIG (reference sequence). CDR3 DNA sequence: TGTGCCTGGACTCGGACTAGCGGCCCTCCTTACTACGAGCAGTACTTC. It encodes CAWTRTSGPPYYEQYF.

Ten or more counts support this clonotype. The chain links TRBV6-5 to TRBJ2-2; 11 bases are shared with TRBD2. This CDR3 is built from 19 residues. Germline V gives CDR1 MNHEY, CDR2 SVGAGI. J gave up 2 bases and V 0 bases, and 8 bases lay outside the gene matches. The CDR3 coding sequence is TGTGCCAGCAGTTACTCGGCTAGCGGGGGGTCCCTTAACACCGGGGAGCTGTTTTTT. Protein: CASSYSASGGSLNTGELFF.

This clonotype was counted only a few times. V is TRBV5-1 and J is TRBJ2-3; tentative D call: TRBD2 (6 bases). The V end was cut by 0 bases, the J end by 1 base, with 9 bases between. In germline, CDR1 is SGHRS, CDR2 YFSETQ. The CDR3 has 15 residues. CDR3 loop: CASSLESGGTDTQYF. The DNA of the CDR3 is TGCGCCAGCAGCTTGGAATCGGGGGGCACAGATACGCAGTATTTT.

In this sample, this clonotype turned up a few times. The gene calls are TRBV12-3 or TRBV12-4 and TRBJ2-5, with 9 bases aligning to TRBD2. The V and J ends lost 5 bases and 5 bases, in that order; junction bases with no gene match: 3. The CDR3 is 13 residues long. The CDR3: CASSPTSGETQYF. The CDR3 DNA reads as TGTGCCAGCAGTCCTACTAGCGGGGAGACCCAGTACTTC.

This clonotype occurred many times. V usage is TRBV5-1 and J usage is TRBJ2-1, with a weak D call TRBD1 (5 bases). Trimming cost V 4 bases and J 5 bases, with 13 bases left between them. Germline CDR1 is SGHRS and CDR2 is YFSETQ. This CDR3 contains 14 residues. The CDR3, as DNA: TGCGCCAGCAGCCCAGGGTCCGTGAACAATGAGCAGTTCTTC. It yields the protein CASSPGSVNNEQFF.

The chain combines TRBV14 with TRBJ1-2; TRBD1 matches 7 bases. There are 16 residues in the CDR3. The trim removed 2 bases at V and 4 bases at J, leaving 10 bases unmatched. CDR1 is SGHDN and CDR2 is FVKESK in the germline V gene. As DNA, the CDR3 is TGTGCCAGCAGCCAACTTGCTGACAGGGCACTCTATGGCTACACCTTC. This encodes CASSQLADRALYGYTF.

J is TRBJ1-4 and V is TRBV6-2 or TRBV6-3; D not resolved. The CDR3 covers 13 residues. Germline CDR1 is MNHEY and CDR2 is SVGEGT. Trimming removed 8 bases from V and 0 bases from J, with 7 bases in between. Here the CDR3 DNA reads TGTGCCAGCCGGGGATCAACTAATGAAAAACTGTTTTTT. This gives the protein CASRGSTNEKLFF.

The table lists this clonotype with many counts. CDR3 protein: CAITNNGEAFF. Written as DNA, the CDR3 is TGTGCCATCACCAACAACGGTGAAGCTTTCTTT. V and J are TRBV10-3 and TRBJ1-1; D unclear. V lost 7 bases and J lost 7, with 10 bases in between. The CDR3 spans 11 residues. The germline V gene has CDR1 ENHRY and CDR2 SYGVKD.

This chain links TRBV2 with TRBJ2-1; 8 bases are shared with TRBD2. The V segment lost 5 bases and the J segment 9 bases; nucleotides outside the gene matches: 3. The CDR3 length is 12 residues. Germline CDR1 is SNHLY and CDR2 is FYNNEI. For the CDR3, the DNA is TGTGCCAGCAGTCCAGCGGGGGTTGAGCAGTTCTTC. It is translated as CASSPAGVEQFF.

This chain's CDR3 is CAWSVIAGGFKGDTQYF. DNA of the CDR3: TGTGCCTGGAGTGTCATAGCGGGGGGGTTTAAGGGAGATACGCAGTATTTT. The genes are TRBV30 and TRBJ2-3; 11 nucleotides agree with TRBD2. From germline, CDR1 is GTSNPN and CDR2 SVGIG (reference sequence). V lost 0 bases, J lost 5 bases, and 10 bases stayed unmatched. CDR3 size: 17 residues.

This clonotype was recorded many times. The chain couples TRBV20-1 to TRBJ2-4; 8 bases map to TRBD2. After removal of 3 bases from V and 15 bases from J, the junction contained 7 bases not matched to a gene. The CDR3 runs to 11 residues. The germline V gene encodes CDR1 DFQATT and CDR2 SNEGSKA (reference sequence). The CDR3 DNA follows: TGCAGTGCTAGCGGGGGGGGCCAGAGGTACTTC. As protein: CSASGGGQRYF.

This clonotype was recorded a few times. The chain carries TRBV7-2 and TRBJ1-4; tentatively, D is TRBD1 (5 bases). The V end was cut by 0 bases, the J end by 6 bases, with 11 bases between. This CDR3 spans 15 amino acids. Per the germline V gene, CDR1 is SGHTA and CDR2 is FQGNSA. CDR3 in amino acids: CASSLARTSDEKLFF. The CDR3 nucleotides read TGTGCCAGCAGCTTAGCGCGGACATCTGATGAAAAACTGTTTTTT.

The sample holds a few counts of this clonotype. The DNA of the CDR3 is TGTGCCAGCAGTCCGCGGATGAACACTGAAGCTTTCTTT. It yields the protein CASSPRMNTEAFF. V usage is TRBV12-3 or TRBV12-4 and J usage is TRBJ1-1; D is undetermined. This CDR3 contains 13 residues. V lost 5 bases, J lost 0 bases, and 7 bases lay in between.

The chain joins TRBV13 to TRBJ2-2, with D hard to call. The CDR3 loop spans 16 amino acids. CDR1 and CDR2 (germline): PRHDT, FYEKMQ (reference sequence). The V end lost 5 bases, the J end lost 0 bases, and 13 bases lay between the germline ends. The CDR3 here is CASSLGGPANTGELFF. In DNA form, the CDR3 reads TGTGCCAGCAGCCTCGGTGGTCCGGCGAACACCGGGGAGCTGTTTTTT.

This clonotype was recorded at least ten times. The chain carries TRBV29-1 and TRBJ2-3; the D gene is possibly TRBD2 (5 bases). This CDR3 is built from 14 residues. Trimming took 6 bases from V and 1 from J, leaving 14 bases between them. Germline V gene data show CDR1 as SQVTM and CDR2 as ANQGSEA. CDR3 in amino acids: CSVLLGKGTDTQYF. The CDR3, as DNA: TGCAGCGTCCTACTAGGAAAGGGCACAGATACGCAGTATTTT.

Ten or more counts support this clonotype. This chain links TRBV5-1 with TRBJ2-1, with D possibly matching TRBD2 (5 bases). The germline CDR1 and CDR2 sequences are SGHRS and YFSETQ. There are 15 residues in the CDR3. The V and J ends lost 1 base and 5 bases respectively, with 13 bases between them. CDR3 sequence reads: CASSLKRTENNEQFF. In nucleotides, the CDR3 is TGCGCCAGCAGCTTGAAACGGACTGAGAACAATGAGCAGTTCTTC.

V is TRBV28 and J is TRBJ1-5; no reliable D call. V lost 6 bases to trimming and J lost 5 bases, with 5 bases between them. The CDR3 length is 11 residues. Germline values: CDR1 MDHEN, CDR2 SYDVKM. For the CDR3, the DNA is TGTGCCAGCAGATCGGATCAGCCCCAGCATTTT. Translated: CASRSDQPQHF. Based on the CDR3 plus reference TRBV28 and TRBJ1-5, the full variable domain is DVKVTQSSRYLVKRTGEKVFLECVQDMDHENMFWYRQDPGLGLRLIYFSYDVKMKEKGDIPEGYSVSREKKERFSLILESASTNQTSMYLCASRSDQPQHFGDGTRLSIL.

This clonotype has ten or more counts. DNA of the CDR3: TGTGCCAGCTCACCACGGCGGGGGTACGAGCAGTACTTC. Protein sequence: CASSPRRGYEQYF. V gene TRBV18 combines with J gene TRBJ2-7; 7 bases match TRBD2. Trimming removed 1 base from V and 4 bases from J; junction bases left unmatched: 1. The CDR3 covers 13 residues. Germline V CDR1 and CDR2: KGHSH, LQKENI.